A selection of T cell receptor beta chains follows, all from one sample in a study of identical twins. TCRdb redid the calling of the 5' RACE reads with MiXCR, one entry per CDR3 protein. The table lists 570,000 or so distinct CDR3 sequences, 9.6% of them singletons. These data were likewise used in another study, on yellow fever vaccine responses in identical twins.

The material sequenced was PBMCs. These receptors all stem from a woman under 30 in good health. Both conserved end residues are part of each CDR3. A D gene is named only where the DNA matches it firmly.

14 TRBV7-2 - CASSLATEGYGYTF
15 TRBV20-1 TRBD2 CSASMLAGASYEQYF
15 TRBV28 - CASTVQGGGTDTQYF
16 TRBV7-2 TRBD2 CASSLAGTSLQETQYF
14 TRBV10-2 - CASSEETSTDTQYF
13 TRBV12-3/TRBV12-4 TRBD1 CASKRDSKNIQYF
18 TRBV11-2 TRBD2 CASSPRVAGAPILDTQYF
17 TRBV7-9 - CASSRRTTHSGANVLTF
13 TRBV7-2 - CASSPSTAETQYF
14 TRBV6-2/TRBV6-3 - CASSQRGGDQPQHF
13 TRBV30 TRBD2 CACRGGSSYEQYF
14 TRBV5-1 - CASSSKPKNYEQYF
19 TRBV4-1 TRBD1 CASRLAGTGETRGSDEQFF
14 TRBV20-1 TRBD1 CSAPDRGSYNEQFF
17 TRBV19 - CASTSLVGRETNQPQHF
16 TRBV12-3/TRBV12-4 - CASREGTSPSTDTQYF
14 TRBV28 - CASSWPSPTGELFF
16 TRBV12-3/TRBV12-4 - CASSLQGPISNQPQHF
15 TRBV30 - CAWGAGRRTNTEAFF
17 TRBV24-1 TRBD2 CATSDLPGLAGDDEQFF
15 TRBV11-2 TRBD2 CASSFQASGSNEQFF
16 TRBV25-1 TRBD1 CASRPPGTAKVYEQYF
16 TRBV12-3/TRBV12-4 TRBD2 CASSLFSGVSYNEQFF
14 TRBV6-1 TRBD1 CASRDRGHFGEQYF